This TCR beta chain was identified in a study of T cell repertoires in cytomegalovirus infection. CDR1 is MNHEY, CDR2 SVGEGT, per germline. V shed 3 bases and J 7 bases; nucleotides not matched to a gene: 4. The CDR3 has 14 residues. TCRdb analysed the reads with MiXCR anew, one entry per CDR3 protein. The sample carries roughly 240,000 distinct CDR3 sequences, 6% to 8% recorded once. This clonotype was seen repeatedly, ten times or more. This receptor was obtained from a human donor in good health (CMV status not recorded). Some clones in this sample may be carry-over from other donors' samples. The chain is built from TRBV6-2 or TRBV6-3 and TRBJ1-5; TRBD1 matches 9 bases. Sequenced: PBMCs. The chain's CDR3 is CASSYGTGRQPQHF. CDR3 DNA: TGTGCCAGCAGTTATGGGACAGGGAGACAGCCCCAGCATTTT.